This entry lists 28 T cell receptor beta chains sequenced from one sample in a study of ipilimumab plus nivolumab after autologous stem cell transplantation. Measured with immunoSEQ multiplex PCR; TCRdb has only the in-frame clones, and not every one. The sample shows about 12,000 clones, 60% to 80% of them seen only once. The sequencing here drew on PBMCs, taken in a trial of ipilimumab plus nivolumab as post-transplant consolidation. Source of these receptors: a male donor with diffuse large B-cell lymphoma.

The rearrangement links TRBV11-3 to TRBJ2-7, with D possibly being TRBD2 (5 bases). Germline V gene lookup returns CDR1 SGHNT and CDR2 YENEEA. Trimming took 5 bases from V and 6 from J, leaving 14 bases between them. The CDR3 sequence is 13 residues long. CDR3 sequence (DNA): TGTGCCAGCAGCGTAAAAAATGGAGGCGAGCAGTACTTC. Protein product: CASSVKNGGEQYF.

V gene TRBV19 combines with J gene TRBJ1-4, with D unresolved. The CDR3 loop spans 14 amino acids. CDR1 and CDR2 (germline): LNHDA, SQIVND (reference sequence). With 6 bases removed from V and 3 bases from J, the gap between germline ends came to 11 bases. CDR3 coding DNA: TGTGCCAGTAGCCCGGACTTTGCTAATGAAAAACTGTTTTTT. This encodes CASSPDFANEKLFF.

This clone was detected once. The chain carries TRBV11-3 and TRBJ2-7; D may be TRBD1 (5 bases). Trimming pared 2 bases from V and 0 bases from J, leaving 11 bases between. This CDR3 comprises 15 residues. Germline CDR1 is SGHNT and CDR2 is YENEEA. CDR3 nucleotide sequence: TGTGCCAGCAGCTTAACGGACAAGTCCTCCTACGAGCAGTACTTC. It codes for CASSLTDKSSYEQYF.

This clone appeared once. This chain uses TRBV9 with TRBJ2-2; D is undetermined. The CDR3 loop spans 13 amino acids. Germline CDR1 is SGDLS and CDR2 is YYNGEE. V dropped 0 bases and J dropped 3 bases, with 3 bases sitting between them. The CDR3 nucleotides read TGTGCCAGCAGCGTAGCCCACACCGGGGAGCTGTTTTTT. Translated, it gives CASSVAHTGELFF.

The count of this clone is one. The genes are TRBV6-5 and TRBJ1-2; D is uncertain. The CDR3 contains 14 residues. V shed 0 bases and J shed 5 bases, with 10 bases lying between them. The germline V gene encodes CDR1 MNHEY and CDR2 SVGAGI. This chain's CDR3 is CASSYSIGIYGYTF. CDR3 in DNA: TGTGCCAGCAGTTACTCCATCGGGATTTATGGCTACACCTTC.

On this clone itself: The same CDR3 also results from other DNA sequences found in this sample. The genes are TRBV7-9 and TRBJ2-7; either TRBD1 or TRBD2 may supply D (5 bases each). This CDR3 has 13 residues. The germline CDR1 and CDR2 sequences are SEHNR and FQNEAQ (reference sequence). The V end lost 3 bases, the J end lost 3 bases, and 9 bases lay between the germline ends. The CDR3 here is CASSLGDGYEQYF. The CDR3 DNA reads as TGTGCCAGCAGCTTGGGGGACGGCTACGAGCAGTACTTC.

The chain uses TRBV11-3 and TRBJ2-2; D is perhaps TRBD1 (6 bases). Trimming took off 6 bases at V and 4 bases at J, with 12 bases between the two ends. This CDR3 comprises 14 residues. Germline CDR1 is SGHNT and CDR2 is YENEEA. DNA of the CDR3: TGTGCCAGCAGTTCCACAGGGTTCACCGGGGAGCTGTTTTTT. Its protein product is CASSSTGFTGELFF.

This sequence joins TRBV6-1 and TRBJ2-3, with D unclear. Germline V gene lookup returns CDR1 MNHNS and CDR2 SASEGT. The V end lost 2 bases, the J end lost 4 bases, and 13 bases lay between the germline ends. This CDR3 region has 15 residues. The CDR3 DNA sequence: TGTGCCAGCAGTGAACTCGTGAGGAAGGCAGATACGCAGTATTTT. Translated, it gives CASSELVRKADTQYF.

The chain combines TRBV15 with TRBJ1-4, with D possibly matching TRBD1 (6 bases). The CDR3 is 17 amino acids. Germline lookup yields CDR1 LNHNV and CDR2 YYDKDF (reference sequence). Trimming took 2 bases from V and 0 from J, leaving 13 bases between them. CDR3 in amino acids: CATSRKRQDTTNEKLFF. In nucleotides, the CDR3 is TGTGCCACCAGCAGAAAGAGACAGGACACAACTAATGAAAAACTGTTTTTT.

This clone appeared a single time. V usage is TRBV5-4 and J usage is TRBJ1-4; D unresolved. V was shortened by 0 bases and J by 5 bases, with 2 bases between the two germline ends. Germline V lookup: CDR1 SGHNT, CDR2 YYREEE (reference sequence). There are 12 residues in the CDR3. The CDR3 sequence: CASSLGNEKLFF. In nucleotides, the CDR3 is TGTGCCAGCAGCTTGGGGAATGAAAAACTGTTTTTT.

The chain employs TRBV30 and TRBJ2-1; weak D call: TRBD2 (6 bases). Trimming left V 0 bases short and J 0 bases short, with 15 bases between. This CDR3 comprises 17 residues. CDR1 and CDR2 (germline): GTSNPN, SVGIG (reference sequence). CDR3 DNA sequence: TGTGCCTGGAGTGTCTACGGGAGTCAGAGCTCCTACAATGAGCAGTTCTTC. Amino acid sequence: CAWSVYGSQSSYNEQFF. The full variable domain, in which reference TRBV30 and TRBJ2-1 provide the parts outside the CDR3, is SQTIHQWPATLVQPVGSPLSLECTVEGTSNPNLYWYRQAAGRGLQLLFYSVGIGQISSEVPQNLSASRPQDRQFILSSKKLLLSDSGFYLCAWSVYGSQSSYNEQFFGPGTRLTVL.

The J gene is TRBJ1-1, the V gene TRBV6-1; D ambiguous. CDR3 size: 13 residues. Germline V gene sequence: CDR1 MNHNS, CDR2 SASEGT. Trimming took off 6 bases at V and 0 bases at J, with 8 bases between the two ends. CDR3: CASRPRMNTEAFF. The CDR3 region has the DNA TGTGCCAGCAGGCCCCGAATGAACACTGAAGCTTTCTTT.

This rearrangement joins TRBV10-3 to TRBJ1-4, with D uncertain. The CDR3 totals 14 residues. Looked up from germline, CDR1 is ENHRY and CDR2 is SYGVKD. V lost 10 bases and J 8 bases, leaving 20 bases between the germline ends. This CDR3 is CATAASGGKEKLFF. The CDR3 DNA follows: TGTGCCACCGCCGCCTCGGGCGGGAAGGAAAAACTGTTTTTT.

The V gene is TRBV5-4, the J gene TRBJ2-3; D possibly corresponds to TRBD1 (6 bases). The CDR3 runs 14 residues. V was shortened by 4 bases and J by 2 bases, with 11 bases between the two germline ends. Germline V gives CDR1 SGHNT, CDR2 YYREEE (reference sequence). DNA of the CDR3: TGTGCCAGCAGCCTGACAGGAAACACAGATACGCAGTATTTT. Its translation: CASSLTGNTDTQYF.

The V call is TRBV15, the J call TRBJ1-2; 7 nucleotides align to TRBD1. This CDR3 region has 18 residues. The V gene end was trimmed by 5 bases and the J gene end by 1 base; junction bases not matched to a gene: 16. Looked up from germline, CDR1 is LNHNV and CDR2 is YYDKDF (reference sequence). CDR3 amino acids: CATSYSWERTGLNYGYTF. In DNA form, the CDR3 reads TGTGCCACCAGCTACAGTTGGGAAAGGACAGGCCTTAACTATGGCTACACCTTC. Based on the CDR3 plus reference TRBV15 and TRBJ1-2, the full variable domain is DAMVIQNPRYQVTQFGKPVTLSCSQTLNHNVMYWYQQKSSQAPKLLFHYYDKDFNNEADTPDNFQSRRPNTSFCFLDIRSPGLGDTAMYLCATSYSWERTGLNYGYTFGSGTRLTVV.

The V call is TRBV5-6, the J call TRBJ2-7, with 16 bases aligning to TRBD2. Looked up from germline, CDR1 is SGHDT and CDR2 is YYEEEE. This CDR3 region has 17 residues. V lost 3 bases to trimming and J lost 2 bases; unmatched junction nucleotides: 5. In DNA, the CDR3 is TGTGCCAGCAGCTCCCCGGGACTAGCGGGAGGGCCCTACGAGCAGTACTTC. Protein: CASSSPGLAGGPYEQYF.

The gene calls are TRBV27 and TRBJ1-2; the match to TRBD1 covers 7 bases. The CDR3 sequence is 15 residues long. Losses at the gene ends were 6 bases for V and 1 base for J; bases not matched to a gene: 8. The germline CDR1 and CDR2 sequences are MNHEY and SMNVEV (reference sequence). The CDR3 DNA is TGTGCCAGCAGCGAACAGGGGCAGGTTAACTATGGCTACACCTTC. Amino acid sequence: CASSEQGQVNYGYTF.

V gene TRBV12-5 combines with J gene TRBJ2-2, with 9 bases matching TRBD2. From germline, CDR1 is LGHNT and CDR2 FRNRAP. J gave up 2 bases and V 3 bases, and 4 bases lay outside the gene matches. This CDR3 contains 16 residues. CDR3: CASGFGAGGNTGELFF. CDR3 DNA sequence: TGTGCTAGTGGTTTTGGAGCGGGAGGAAACACCGGGGAGCTGTTTTTT.

The genes are TRBV5-8 and TRBJ1-2, with a weak D call TRBD1 (5 bases). CDR1 and CDR2 from the germline V gene are SGHTS and YDEGEE. The V end lost 4 bases, the J end lost 9 bases, and 19 bases lay between the germline ends. The CDR3 extends over 14 amino acids. The CDR3 protein is CASSTSGQGIRYTF. The DNA for the CDR3 is TGTGCCAGCAGCACCAGTGGTCAGGGTATACGCTACACCTTC. Complete variable domain (other parts from reference TRBV5-8 and TRBJ1-2): EAGVTQSPTHLIKTRGQQATLRCSPISGHTSVYWYQQALGLGLQFLLWYDEGEERNRGNFPPRFSGRQFPNYSSELNVNALELEDSALYLCASSTSGQGIRYTFGSGTRLTVV.

By share, this clone ranks as medium-sized. The chain is built from TRBV9 and TRBJ2-5; TRBD2 matches at 9 bases. The CDR3 totals 14 residues. The junction had 4 bases not matched to a gene; V was cut back by 3 bases and J by 4 bases. The germline V gene has CDR1 SGDLS and CDR2 YYNGEE. CDR3 sequence (DNA): TGTGCCAGCAGCGCGCGGGGGGGCGTAGAGACCCAGTACTTC. It yields the protein CASSARGGVETQYF.

Comments on this clone: A much more abundant neighbour one base away suggests this may be a read error. The V gene is TRBV27, the J gene TRBJ2-5, with 16 bases identical to TRBD2. CDR1 MNHEY and CDR2 SMNVEV come from the germline V gene (reference sequence). This CDR3 has 16 residues. In DNA, the CDR3 is TGTGCCAGCAGCCCCGGGACTAGCGGGGGGGCAGAGAACCAGTACTTC. It translates to CASSPGTSGGAENQYF.

The V gene is TRBV6-5, the J gene TRBJ2-4; D is unclear. V gave up 6 bases and J gave up 1 base, with 7 bases separating them. Looked up from germline, CDR1 is MNHEY and CDR2 is SVGAGI. The CDR3 length is 13 residues. The CDR3 is CASRELAKNIQYF. In DNA form, the CDR3 reads TGTGCCAGCAGAGAGCTGGCCAAAAACATTCAGTACTTC.

As for this clone: Other DNA sequences of this sample code for an identical CDR3. The chain couples TRBV29-1 to TRBJ2-1, with D tentatively TRBD1 or TRBD2 (6 bases each). Trimming took 0 bases from V and 0 from J, leaving 12 bases between them. The CDR3 is 16 residues long. Germline V gene data show CDR1 as SQVTM and CDR2 as ANQGSEA. The CDR3 protein is CSVEDPGASSYNEQFF. The CDR3 nucleotides read TGCAGCGTTGAAGATCCGGGGGCGAGCTCCTACAATGAGCAGTTCTTC.

This clone has a handful of counts. J is TRBJ1-2 and V is TRBV29-1; D unresolved. Germline CDR1 is SQVTM and CDR2 is ANQGSEA. This CDR3 spans 8 amino acids. The V gene lost 3 bases and the J gene lost 8 bases, with 1 base spanning the gap. The CDR3 is CSVEGYTF. DNA of the CDR3: TGCAGCGTTGAGGGCTACACCTTC.

The chain links TRBV7-9 to TRBJ1-6; D gene unclear. The germline gives CDR1 SEHNR, CDR2 FQNEAQ (reference sequence). CDR3 length: 15 amino acids. The V end lost 6 bases, the J end lost 6 bases, and 15 bases lay between the germline ends. The CDR3 DNA is TGTGCCAGCAGTCGTCGCGGTTGGGGTAATTCACCCCTCCACTTT. Its protein product is CASSRRGWGNSPLHF.

There are a few counts of this clone. The J gene is TRBJ1-1, the V gene TRBV29-1; D ambiguous. CDR1 and CDR2 (germline): SQVTM, ANQGSEA. The CDR3 spans 10 residues. With 4 bases removed from V and 3 bases from J, the gap between germline ends came to 3 bases. CDR3 DNA: TGCAGCGTTGGGGACACTGAAGCTTTCTTT. This codes for CSVGDTEAFF. Full variable domain (outside the CDR3, taken from reference TRBV29-1 and TRBJ1-1): SAVISQKPSRDICQRGTSLTIQCQVDSQVTMMFWYRQQPGQSLTLIATANQGSEATYESGFVIDKFPISRPNLTFSTLTVSNMSPEDSSIYLCSVGDTEAFFGQGTRLTVV.

This clone was detected a few times. The rearrangement links TRBV27 to TRBJ1-2, with D possibly being TRBD1 (6 bases). From germline, CDR1 is MNHEY and CDR2 SMNVEV (reference sequence). V lost 0 bases, J lost 3 bases, and 20 bases lay in between. This CDR3 comprises 18 residues. The CDR3 loop is CASSLSMLAGGADYGYTF. In DNA, the CDR3 is TGTGCCAGCAGTTTATCGATGCTCGCGGGGGGCGCGGACTATGGCTACACCTTC.

This chain uses TRBV11-3 with TRBJ2-4, with TRBD1 identical over 7 bases. The CDR3 has 17 amino acids. V shed 4 bases and J 1 base; nucleotides not matched to a gene: 10. Germline lookup yields CDR1 SGHNT and CDR2 YENEEA. The CDR3 is CASSYTGAGFAKNIQYF. The CDR3 DNA follows: TGTGCCAGCAGCTATACAGGGGCTGGGTTTGCCAAAAACATTCAGTACTTC.